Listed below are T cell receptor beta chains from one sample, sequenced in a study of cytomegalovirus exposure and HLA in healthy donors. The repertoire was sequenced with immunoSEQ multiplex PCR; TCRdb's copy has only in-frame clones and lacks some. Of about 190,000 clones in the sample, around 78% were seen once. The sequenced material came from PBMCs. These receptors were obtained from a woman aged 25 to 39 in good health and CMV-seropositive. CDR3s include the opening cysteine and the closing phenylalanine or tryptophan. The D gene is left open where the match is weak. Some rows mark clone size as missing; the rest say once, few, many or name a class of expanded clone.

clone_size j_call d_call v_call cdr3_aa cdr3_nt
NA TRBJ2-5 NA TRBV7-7 CASSGDSQETQYF TGTGCTAGCAGCGGGGACAGCCAAGAGACCCAGTACTTC
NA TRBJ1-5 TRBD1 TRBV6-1 CASSDEGAVQPQHF TGTGCCAGCAGTGATGAGGGGGCGGTTCAGCCCCAGCATTTT
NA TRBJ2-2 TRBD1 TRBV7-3 CASSPETGYVGELFF TGTGCCAGCAGCCCAGAGACAGGGTATGTCGGGGAGCTGTTTTTT
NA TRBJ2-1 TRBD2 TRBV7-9 CASRLKAGGYNEQFF TGTGCCAGCAGGCTAAAAGCGGGGGGGTACAATGAGCAGTTCTTC
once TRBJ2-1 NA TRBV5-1 CASSLVLLGGEQFF TGCGCCAGCAGCTTGGTCCTCCTGGGGGGTGAGCAGTTCTTC
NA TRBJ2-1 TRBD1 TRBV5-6 CASTLPGTGGSAEQFF TGTGCCAGCACCCTCCCCGGGACAGGGGGTTCCGCGGAGCAGTTCTTC
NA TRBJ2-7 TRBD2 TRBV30 CAWRGGSSYEQYF TGTGCCTGGAGGGGGGGGAGCTCCTACGAGCAGTACTTC
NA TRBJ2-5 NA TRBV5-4 CASSLVTEETQYF TGTGCCAGCAGCTTGGTTACGGAGGAGACCCAGTACTTC
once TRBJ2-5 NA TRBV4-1 CASSQFPLEGVGGETQYF TGCGCCAGCAGCCAATTCCCGCTAGAGGGGGTGGGCGGAGAGACCCAGTACTTC
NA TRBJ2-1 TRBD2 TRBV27 CASSPRSGRAFVNEQFF TGTGCCAGCAGTCCTCGAAGCGGGAGGGCCTTTGTGAATGAGCAGTTCTTC